One sample yielded the 8 T cell receptor beta chains listed below, sequenced in a study of cytomegalovirus exposure and HLA in healthy donors. A multiplex PCR was run with 60 Vbeta primers and 13 Jbeta primers. The table came from immunoSEQ multiplex PCR; TCRdb's copy has only in-frame clones and leaves some out. Its clone listing holds some 71,000 clones. Sequencing used PBMCs. These TCRs come from a woman in her 30s in good health and CMV-seronegative.

The chain employs TRBV7-9 and TRBJ1-5; D gene uncertain. CDR1 and CDR2 from the germline V gene are SEHNR and FQNEAQ (reference sequence). This CDR3 contains 14 residues. Trimming stripped 1 base from V and 3 bases from J, with 7 bases between. The CDR3 region is CASSLDSFNQPQHF. DNA of the CDR3: TGTGCCAGCAGCTTAGACAGCTTCAATCAGCCCCAGCATTTT.

The DNA of the CDR3 is TGTGCCATCAGTGTGGGGGCTAGCCGTTCCTACGAGCAGTACTTC. Protein product: CAISVGASRSYEQYF. This chain joins TRBV10-3 and TRBJ2-7; possibly TRBD1 for D (6 bases). V gave up 4 bases and J gave up 1 base, with 14 bases separating them. CDR1 is ENHRY and CDR2 is SYGVKD in the germline V gene. This CDR3 has 15 residues.

The V and J genes are TRBV6-7 and TRBJ1-6; a possible D gene is TRBD1 (6 bases). TRBV6-7 is treated as an ORF (open reading frame) with a function not yet certain. Trimming cost V 4 bases and J 4 bases, with 11 bases left between them. The CDR3 runs 15 residues. CDR3 nucleotide sequence: TGTGCCAGCAGTTGGGGGCTAGGGTATAATTCACCCCTCCACTTT. This translates into CASSWGLGYNSPLHF.

J is TRBJ2-7 and V is TRBV27, with a tentative D call TRBD2 (6 bases). The CDR3 totals 14 residues. CDR1 is MNHEY and CDR2 is SMNVEV in the germline V gene (reference sequence). V dropped 3 bases and J dropped 0 bases, with 9 bases sitting between them. Here the CDR3 DNA reads TGTGCCAGCAGTTTTGTAGCGGCCTCCTACGAGCAGTACTTC. This translates into CASSFVAASYEQYF.

V is TRBV4-3 and J is TRBJ1-2; 8 nucleotides match TRBD1. The junction had 6 bases not matched to a gene; V was cut back by 0 bases and J by 3 bases. This CDR3 is built from 16 residues. Looked up from germline, CDR1 is LGHNA and CDR2 is YSLEER. CDR3 nucleotide sequence: TGCGCCAGCAGCCAAGATCTTGGACAGGGACACTATGGCTACACCTTC. Its translation is CASSQDLGQGHYGYTF.

J is TRBJ2-1 and V is TRBV4-2; a weak D match, TRBD1 (6 bases). The CDR3 has 13 residues. Germline V gene data show CDR1 as LGHNA and CDR2 as YNFKEQ. Trimming pared 4 bases from V and 6 bases from J, leaving 10 bases between. CDR3 nucleotide sequence: TGTGCCAGCAGCCTGGGGGCTGGCAATGAGCAGTTCTTC. Protein: CASSLGAGNEQFF.

The chain combines TRBV18 with TRBJ1-2; 7 bases are a match to TRBD1. Looked up from germline, CDR1 is KGHSH and CDR2 is LQKENI. CDR3 size: 15 residues. V shed 3 bases and J 3 bases; nucleotides not matched to a gene: 7. Here the CDR3 reads CASSPLTGMDYGYTF. CDR3 coding DNA: TGTGCCAGCTCACCGCTGACAGGGATGGACTATGGCTACACCTTC.

The V and J genes are TRBV4-1 and TRBJ2-5; D is possibly TRBD1 (6 bases). Trimming pared 3 bases from V and 2 bases from J, leaving 10 bases between. The CDR3 is 14 amino acids. Germline loops: CDR1 MGHRA, CDR2 YSYEKL. CDR3 nucleotides: TGCGCCAGCAGCCAGGTCGGACAGCAAGAGACCCAGTACTTC. It translates to CASSQVGQQETQYF.